The sequence of this TCR beta chain was determined in a study of blood T cells in healthy people across ages. Notes on the study in general: Per-million-T-cell TCR beta diversity fell roughly linearly with age. PBMCs were not sorted, which prevented a conclusive comparison of naive versus antigen-experienced cells. Naive T cell percentage by flow cytometry tracked strongly with beta diversity.

The germline V and J ends were trimmed by 3 bases and 3 bases, with 11 bases remaining between them. Per the germline V gene, CDR1 is SQVTM and CDR2 is ANQGSEA. This CDR3 region has 14 residues. A remark on this clonotype: The antigen is undetermined.

The authors ran a second PCR of about 6 to 12 cycles using a sample-barcoded 5' primer and a J-beta primer mix. TCRdb itself ran the 5' RACE reads through MiXCR, one entry per CDR3 protein. The sample has 650,000 to 1,000,000 distinct CDR3 sequences, around 36% seen once. This receptor was obtained from a man between 18 and 35 years old in good health. The sample consisted of blood. The chain recombines TRBV29-1 with TRBJ2-2; unclear D gene. CDR3: CSVETGLHTGELFF. In DNA form, the CDR3 reads TGCAGCGTTGAGACGGGTCTTCACACCGGGGAGCTGTTTTTT.